This section outlines one T cell receptor beta chain sequence together with its context. The antigen it recognizes is unknown. It has no much larger one-base neighbor in the sample; base qualities were not kept. The immunoSEQ Assay was used to sequence TCRbeta CDR3 regions. After extraction, genomic DNA underwent amplification by bias-controlled multiplex PCR, followed by high-throughput sequencing. The paper's processing steps were these. To quantify the absolute abundance of every unique TCRbeta CDR3 region, sequences were collapsed and filtered. T cell fraction was estimated by normalizing TCRbeta template counts to usable DNA, with usable DNA measured through amplification of reference genes found in all nucleated cells. Repertoire TCRs were annotated as SARS-CoV-2-specific when V gene, CDR3 amino acid sequence and J gene were exactly matched to a known reactive TCR set. The reference SARS-CoV-2 TCR set was derived from MIRA and filtered for enrichment in COVID-19-positive ImmuneCODE repertoires, a step that removed public or cross-reactive TCRs. Using the MIRA antigens, annotated TCRs were further analysed by specific ORF or by position within an ORF. Depth was the summed frequency of annotated unique rearrangements, while breadth was defined as annotated unique rearrangements over total unique productive rearrangements. Two-sided Wilcoxon rank-sum tests were applied when comparing TCR breadth between groups. TCRdb stores this immuneACCESS table with in-frame sequences only. Part of the clones is absent; in the studies checked, under half of the shortfall reflects unresolved V genes, and no reason is known for the rest. The DNA was the basis for D and trimming; V, J and clone size are from that table. The sample contains around 270,000 clones, 87% of them found a single time. The ten largest clones take up 2.5% to 3.5% of the sample.

This sample's treatment or condition label indicates: about 20 received Ad26.COV2.S at low or high dose, single or two shots; several received placebo; per-sample allocation not given. For vaccine and placebo recipients, the sequenced repertoires came from samples collected on day 63 after the first injection. Cohort 1b enrolled 25 to 30 adults aged 18-55 years at a single site in Boston, USA, between 29 July and 7 August 2020. Ad26.COV2.S was a replication-incompetent adenovirus type 26 vector expressing a prefusion-stabilized SARS-CoV-2 spike protein from the original Wuhan strain. The CDR3 holds 15 amino acids from the cysteine to the phenylalanine. The DNA shown is the 45-base CDR3, in frame from base 1. V and J lose 4 bases and 2 bases, and a span of 11 bases separates them. The germline V gene (reference sequence) provides CDR1 LNHDA and CDR2 SQIVND. This record comes from a study of Ad26.COV2.S vaccination and SARS-CoV-2 variants (dated by TCRdb to the early 2020s). For the wider study: Donors in the vaccine arm were drawn from COV1001, a multicentre, randomized, double-blind, placebo-controlled phase I-IIa trial testing Ad26.COV2.S in healthy adults. Sequencing of the TCRbeta repertoire served to evaluate the specificity and breadth of SARS-CoV-2-reactive T cell receptors following Ad26.COV2.S vaccination. Participants in the trial were split at random into five groups of five each, receiving low-dose or high-dose Ad26.COV2.S once or twice, or else placebo on both occasions. Investigators remained blinded to trial group allocation during experiments and outcome assessment. Ad26.COV2.S was administered intramuscularly at a dose of 5x10^10 or 1x10^11 viral particles, either as one shot or as two shots given 56 days apart. The TCR-sequenced set comprised about 32 samples: 19 Ad26.COV2.S vaccine recipients, 5 placebo recipients and 8 SARS-CoV-2 convalescent individuals.

The investigation overall reported the following: Vaccine and placebo recipients had similar non-spike TCR breadth, a finding consistent with the vaccine containing only spike. Substantial breadth of spike-specific CD8+ and CD4+ T cell responses was reported after vaccination. The study lacked the statistical power to compare responses across vaccine doses or regimens. Ad26.COV2.S recipients had higher spike-specific TCR breadth than placebo recipients (P = 0.0014). According to the authors, total T cell responses may have been underestimated by the TCR breadth and depth analyses.

The sequence was collected from a person between 18 and 60 years old who received the Ad26.COV2.S COVID-19 vaccine or a placebo. Here the chain combines TRBV19 and TRBJ2-2, with TRBD1 perhaps the D gene, on 6 matching bases. The starting material was peripheral blood, obtained in a trial of Ad26.COV2.S vaccine versus placebo. The CDR3 sequence is CASSTGHANTGELFF. At the DNA level, the sequence is TGTGCCAGTAGTACGGGACACGCCAACACCGGGGAGCTGTTTTTT. The full variable domain, with segments outside the CDR3 supplied by the reference TRBV19 and TRBJ2-2 proteins, appears as DGGITQSPKYLFRKEGQNVTLSCEQNLNHDAMYWYRQDPGQGLRLIYYSQIVNDFQKGDIAEGYSVSREKKESFPLTVTSAQKNPTAFYLCASSTGHANTGELFFGEGSRLTVL.